These 7 T cell receptor beta chains originate from one sample sequenced in a study of technical replicates of blood from a few donors. Using immunoSEQ multiplex PCR, the repertoire was profiled, and TCRdb retains in-frame clones only, with some absent. The sample yields 50,000 to 70,000 clones, roughly 95% seen once. What was sequenced was PBMCs. All receptors come from a human donor in good health. Some clones in this sample may be carry-over from other donors' samples.

V is TRBV2 and J is TRBJ2-3; 10 bases map to TRBD1. Per the germline V gene, CDR1 is SNHLY and CDR2 is FYNNEI. V lost 7 bases and J lost 3; bases outside the gene matches: 4. The CDR3 consists of 14 residues. For the CDR3, the DNA is TGTGCCAGCAACCGGGACAGGGGTACAGATACGCAGTATTTT. This translates into CASNRDRGTDTQYF.

The rearrangement links TRBV15 to TRBJ2-1; 9 positions match TRBD1. Germline V gene sequence: CDR1 LNHNV, CDR2 YYDKDF (reference sequence). The CDR3 spans 15 residues. V lost 5 bases and J lost 1; bases outside the gene matches: 3. CDR3 in amino acids: CATSEGQGSYNEQFF. The CDR3 bases are TGTGCCACCAGCGAGGGACAGGGTTCCTACAATGAGCAGTTCTTC.

J is TRBJ2-3 and V is TRBV2, with 8 bases lining up with TRBD2. V was clipped by 4 bases and J by 8 bases; unmatched bases: 14. The CDR3 totals 16 residues. Germline CDR1 SNHLY, CDR2 FYNNEI. As DNA, the CDR3 is TGTGCCAGCAGTGTAATAATCCCCAGGGCGGGGGGTACGCAGTATTTT. Encoded protein: CASSVIIPRAGGTQYF.

The table lists this clone with a count of one. The chain combines TRBV5-1 with TRBJ1-4, with TRBD1 matching over 7 bases. The CDR3 sequence is 13 residues long. Trimming at V came to 4 bases and at J to 10 bases, leaving 7 bases not matched to a gene. Germline V CDR1 and CDR2: SGHRS, YFSETQ. As DNA, the CDR3 is TGCGCCAGCAGCCAAGGGACAGACGGAAAACTGTTTTTT. Translated, it gives CASSQGTDGKLFF.

V is TRBV6-1 and J is TRBJ2-7, with D maybe TRBD1 (6 bases). The CDR3 extends over 17 amino acids. CDR1 MNHNS and CDR2 SASEGT come from the germline V gene. With 3 bases removed from V and 2 bases from J, the gap between germline ends came to 20 bases. CDR3 nucleotides: TGTGCCAGCAGTGAGGCAGAGACAGGCTTGAACCCCTACGAGCAGTACTTC. Its protein product is CASSEAETGLNPYEQYF.

The J gene is TRBJ2-2, the V gene TRBV4-3, with 7 bases that match TRBD2. From germline, CDR1 is LGHNA and CDR2 YSLEER. This CDR3 contains 16 residues. V was pared by 1 base and J by 4 bases, with 6 bases of the junction left unmatched. CDR3 coding DNA: TGCGCCAGCAGCCAAGGACCTAGCGGTGTCACCGGGGAGCTGTTTTTT. Translation gives CASSQGPSGVTGELFF.

This chain uses TRBV5-1 with TRBJ1-2, with 9 bases fitting TRBD1. This CDR3 contains 14 residues. Losses at the gene ends were 4 bases for V and 7 bases for J; bases not matched to a gene: 8. Germline V gene sequence: CDR1 SGHRS, CDR2 YFSETQ. The CDR3 DNA is TGCGCCAGCAGCCCAGGACAGGGGAGGGCTGGCTACACCTTC. Translating it yields CASSPGQGRAGYTF.